These 32 T cell receptor beta chains share one sample of origin, sequenced in a study of identical twins. TCRdb analysed the 5' RACE reads with MiXCR anew, one entry per CDR3 protein. The sample comprises a few hundred thousand distinct CDR3 sequences, approximately 13% of which are singletons, and about 7% rests with the top ten. This sample also appeared in a second study, on yellow fever vaccine responses in identical twins.

The material sequenced was CD8+ T cells sorted from blood. The source of these receptors is a woman between 18 and 30 years old in good health.

This clonotype was picked up a small number of times. This chain connects TRBV9 to TRBJ2-3; a possible D gene is TRBD1 (5 bases). This CDR3 is built from 15 residues. Germline V CDR1 and CDR2: SGDLS, YYNGEE. Trimming shortened V by 1 base and J by 5 bases, and 14 bases separated the two germline ends. CDR3 amino acids: CASSVNRGFRDTQYF. The CDR3 nucleotides are TGTGCCAGCAGCGTAAATAGGGGTTTTAGAGATACGCAGTATTTT.

This clonotype was detected a few times. A read error may account for a junction end that differs from germline. V gene TRBV20-1 combines with J gene TRBJ2-7; 8 nucleotides align to TRBD1. Per germline, CDR1 DFQATT and CDR2 SNEGSKA (reference sequence). The CDR3 is 12 amino acids. This CDR3 reads CSARVRGHEQYF. The CDR3 nucleotides read TGCAGTGCCAGAGTCAGGGGGCACGAGCAGTACTTC.

This clonotype has a count of ten or more. V is TRBV28 and J is TRBJ2-7; TRBD1 aligns across 10 bases. The CDR3 consists of 15 residues. Germline CDR1 and CDR2: MDHEN and SYDVKM. The V gene end was trimmed by 3 bases and the J gene end by 6 bases; junction bases not matched to a gene: 8. CDR3: CASSFRGQGIGEQYV. As DNA, the CDR3 is TGTGCCAGCAGTTTCCGGGGACAGGGGATCGGCGAGCAGTACGTC.

Only a few counts were recorded for this clonotype. The rearrangement uses TRBV28 and TRBJ2-3; 9 positions agree with TRBD2. The J segment lost 4 bases and the V segment lost 3 bases, leaving 17 bases of the junction unmatched. The CDR3 is 19 residues long. Germline V lookup: CDR1 MDHEN, CDR2 SYDVKM. CDR3 coding DNA: TGTGCCAGCAGTTTTCCTGAGCCTGGCGGGAGGGTTAAGGCAGATACGCAGTATTTT. It codes for CASSFPEPGGRVKADTQYF.

This clonotype was seen a handful of times. V usage is TRBV28 and J usage is TRBJ2-7, with D possibly called TRBD1 or TRBD2 (5 bases each). Looked up from germline, CDR1 is MDHEN and CDR2 is SYDVKM. The germline V and J ends were trimmed by 2 bases and 4 bases, with 15 bases remaining between them. The CDR3 extends over 15 amino acids. CDR3 loop: CASSLGRDPPYEQYV. CDR3 DNA: TGTGCCAGCAGTTTAGGCCGGGACCCTCCATACGAGCAGTACGTC.

V gene TRBV29-1 combines with J gene TRBJ2-2, with unresolved D. The V gene lost 2 bases and the J gene lost 6 bases, with 10 bases spanning the gap. The CDR3 length is 13 residues. Germline V gene data show CDR1 as SQVTM and CDR2 as ANQGSEA. The CDR3: CSVESPVAGELFF. CDR3 in DNA: TGCAGCGTTGAATCTCCGGTGGCCGGGGAGCTGTTTTTT.

This clonotype was seen only a few times. The chain carries TRBV9 and TRBJ2-7; TRBD2 agrees at 8 bases. The trim removed 0 bases at V and 7 bases at J, leaving 12 bases unmatched. This CDR3 contains 16 residues. Germline V gene lookup returns CDR1 SGDLS and CDR2 YYNGEE. CDR3 loop: CASSVGGPSGRLEQYF. As DNA, the CDR3 is TGTGCCAGCAGCGTAGGAGGGCCTAGCGGGCGCCTAGAGCAGTACTTC.

The rearrangement joins TRBV12-3 or TRBV12-4 to TRBJ2-5; the D gene is possibly TRBD1 (7 bases). Trimming removed 7 bases at V and 1 base at J, with 22 bases between. This CDR3 is built from 17 residues. The CDR3: CASTLSAGTAPQETQYF. CDR3 sequence (DNA): TGTGCCAGCACCCTCTCGGCGGGGACAGCTCCCCAAGAGACCCAGTACTTC.

This chain joins TRBV13 and TRBJ2-3; tentatively, D is TRBD1 (5 bases). CDR3 length equals 13 residues. Germline V gene lookup returns CDR1 PRHDT and CDR2 FYEKMQ (reference sequence). V was pared by 8 bases and J by 4 bases, with 13 bases between. The CDR3 sequence: CASDGSGPDTQYF. The DNA of the CDR3 is TGTGCCAGCGATGGTTCAGGGCCAGATACGCAGTATTTT.

The rearrangement links TRBV2 to TRBJ2-5; D gene unclear. The V end was cut by 3 bases, the J end by 5 bases, with 16 bases between. The CDR3 is 15 residues long. Germline V gene data show CDR1 as SNHLY and CDR2 as FYNNEI. In DNA form, the CDR3 reads TGTGCCAGCAGTGACGTGTGGGAACGGCAGGAGACCCAGTACTTC. Translated, it gives CASSDVWERQETQYF.

This clonotype was detected only a few times. The chain combines TRBV10-1 with TRBJ1-2; no definite D call. Trimming left V 5 bases short and J 5 bases short, with 12 bases between. The CDR3 length is 13 residues. Germline CDR1 reads WNHNN; CDR2 reads SYGVQD (reference sequence). As DNA, the CDR3 is TGCGCCAGCAGTCCATCATCGGAGTATGGCTACACCTTC. Protein product: CASSPSSEYGYTF.

This clonotype was observed a few times. The chain is built from TRBV7-9 and TRBJ2-7; 9 nucleotides agree with TRBD2. Per germline, CDR1 SEHNR and CDR2 FQNEAQ (reference sequence). The CDR3 covers 15 residues. The J segment lost 4 bases and the V segment lost 1 base, leaving 5 bases of the junction unmatched. The DNA for the CDR3 is TGTGCCAGCAGCTTAGAGGCGGGAGGGATTTACGAGCAGTACTTC. Protein sequence: CASSLEAGGIYEQYF.

The rearrangement links TRBV20-1 to TRBJ2-2; 12 bases align to TRBD2. Trimming cost V 1 base and J 5 bases; bases outside gene matches: 8. Germline V gene lookup returns CDR1 DFQATT and CDR2 SNEGSKA (reference sequence). This CDR3 is built from 17 residues. CDR3 nucleotides: TGCAGTGCTAGAGGACGACTAGCGGGGGCCCCGACCGGGGAGCTGTTTTTT. Its translation is CSARGRLAGAPTGELFF.

This chain connects TRBV7-2 to TRBJ1-1; no clear D. Trimming cost V 4 bases and J 3 bases, with 18 bases left between them. CDR1 and CDR2 (germline): SGHTA, FQGNSA. CDR3 size: 16 residues. DNA for the CDR3: TGTGCCAGCAGCTACCCTGGAGAGGGAAGGGACACTGAAGCTTTCTTT. Its translation is CASSYPGEGRDTEAFF.

The table lists this clonotype with a few counts. V gene TRBV25-1 combines with J gene TRBJ2-1, with D hard to call. The CDR3 loop spans 13 amino acids. With 3 bases removed from V and 6 bases from J, the gap between germline ends came to 9 bases. CDR1 is MGHDK and CDR2 is SYGVNS in the germline V gene. The CDR3 spells CASSDGFGNEQFF. The CDR3 DNA follows: TGTGCCAGCAGTGACGGGTTCGGCAATGAGCAGTTCTTC.

The V call is TRBV7-9, the J call TRBJ1-2, with D perhaps matching TRBD1 (5 bases). The CDR3 has 13 amino acids. CDR1 and CDR2 from the germline V gene are SEHNR and FQNEAQ (reference sequence). The V and J ends lost 0 bases and 7 bases respectively, with 9 bases between them. The CDR3, as DNA: TGTGCCAGCAGCTTAGCAGGGGAGGCTGGCTACACCTTC. Encoded protein: CASSLAGEAGYTF.

This clonotype was counted between two and nine times. The chain couples TRBV27 to TRBJ1-5, with TRBD1 identical over 11 bases. The CDR3 runs 18 residues. Germline V gene lookup returns CDR1 MNHEY and CDR2 SMNVEV (reference sequence). V trimming: 5 bases; J trimming: 0 bases; junction bases outside the gene matches: 9. The CDR3 nucleotides read TGTGCCAGCAGTACAACGGGACAGGGGGACTATAGCAATCAGCCCCAGCATTTT. Translated: CASSTTGQGDYSNQPQHF.

This chain uses TRBV27 with TRBJ1-5, with TRBD1 matching 8 bases. V lost 3 bases to trimming and J lost 0 bases; unmatched junction nucleotides: 7. Germline CDR1 is MNHEY and CDR2 is SMNVEV (reference sequence). The length of the CDR3 is 17 residues. DNA for the CDR3: TGTGCCAGCAGTTTCAGGGACAGGTTCCTTAGCAATCAGCCCCAGCATTTT. Protein product: CASSFRDRFLSNQPQHF.

The chain is built from TRBV27 and TRBJ2-1, with 8 bases fitting TRBD2. The CDR3 sequence is 16 residues long. Trimming at V came to 4 bases and at J to 5 bases, leaving 10 bases not matched to a gene. Germline CDR1 and CDR2: MNHEY and SMNVEV (reference sequence). CDR3 DNA sequence: TGTGCCAGCAGTTCCTTCCAGCGGGAGCTGAACAATGAGCAGTTCTTC. Translated, it gives CASSSFQRELNNEQFF.

This clonotype was seen a few times. The chain has TRBV4-1 and TRBJ2-1, with TRBD1 matching over 10 bases. The CDR3 consists of 16 residues. V shed 2 bases and J 7 bases; nucleotides not matched to a gene: 8. In germline, CDR1 is MGHRA, CDR2 YSYEKL. The CDR3 spells CASSQSPTGGTNEQFF. Here the CDR3 DNA reads TGCGCCAGCAGCCAAAGTCCGACAGGGGGCACGAATGAGCAGTTCTTC.

The chain recombines TRBV11-2 with TRBJ2-3; 10 bases agree with TRBD2. Trimming took 4 bases from V and 2 from J; bases not matched to a gene: 6. Germline-derived CDR1 and CDR2 are SGHAT and FQNNGV. The CDR3 totals 16 residues. The CDR3 DNA is TGTGCCAGCAGCTCAGCGGGGGGGCTCGTCACAGATACGCAGTATTTT. This codes for CASSSAGGLVTDTQYF.

This clonotype was seen a few times. The rearrangement uses TRBV7-9 and TRBJ2-5; TRBD1 aligns across 8 bases. The CDR3 extends over 15 amino acids. The V gene end was trimmed by 4 bases and the J gene end by 3 bases; junction bases not matched to a gene: 7. CDR1 is SEHNR, CDR2 FQNEAQ, per germline (reference sequence). This chain's CDR3 is CASSSSTGDKETQYF. The DNA of the CDR3 is TGTGCCAGCAGCTCGTCGACAGGGGATAAAGAGACCCAGTACTTC. Supplemented by reference TRBV7-9 and TRBJ2-5, the full variable domain reads DTGVSQNPRHKITKRGQNVTFRCDPISEHNRLYWYRQTLGQGPEFLTYFQNEAQLEKSRLLSDRFSAERPKGSFSTLEIQRTEQGDSAMYLCASSSSTGDKETQYFGPGTRLLVL.

This clonotype appeared many times. The chain carries TRBV20-1 and TRBJ2-5, with a tentative D call TRBD1 (5 bases). The CDR3 consists of 13 residues. CDR1 is DFQATT and CDR2 is SNEGSKA in the germline V gene (reference sequence). Trimming cost V 0 bases and J 4 bases, with 9 bases left between them. The CDR3 is CSARDMTAETQYF. The CDR3 region has the DNA TGCAGTGCTAGAGATATGACAGCAGAGACCCAGTACTTC.

The chain has TRBV6-1 and TRBJ2-5; D tentatively fits TRBD1 or TRBD2 (6 bases each). Trimming cost V 7 bases and J 9 bases, with 21 bases left between them. CDR3 length equals 14 residues. The germline CDR1 and CDR2 sequences are MNHNS and SASEGT. CDR3 DNA: TGTGCCAGCACCCCGGAGGGGGGAAGGTTCCCCCAGTACTTC. Amino acids: CASTPEGGRFPQYF.

This clonotype was detected a few times. The rearrangement uses TRBV5-6 and TRBJ2-5; 8 bases agree with TRBD2. Germline loops: CDR1 SGHDT, CDR2 YYEEEE. The CDR3 is 17 amino acids. The trim removed 1 base at V and 2 bases at J, leaving 10 bases unmatched. CDR3 sequence reads: CASSLYFPAGEQETQYF. In DNA form, the CDR3 reads TGTGCCAGCAGCTTGTATTTTCCAGCGGGGGAACAAGAGACCCAGTACTTC.

The chain employs TRBV20-1 and TRBJ2-1; 13 bases align to TRBD2. V trimming: 6 bases; J trimming: 0 bases; junction bases outside the gene matches: 8. Per germline, CDR1 DFQATT and CDR2 SNEGSKA (reference sequence). This CDR3 region has 17 residues. The CDR3 DNA reads TGCAGTGCGGAAAGAGGGACTAGCGGGAACTCCTACAATGAGCAGTTCTTC. Translating gives CSAERGTSGNSYNEQFF.

This clonotype was detected a few times. The chain couples TRBV10-3 to TRBJ2-3, with TRBD1 matching 10 bases. V was clipped by 0 bases and J by 4 bases; unmatched bases: 1. Germline V gene lookup returns CDR1 ENHRY and CDR2 SYGVKD. CDR3 length: 15 residues. The CDR3 nucleotides are TGTGCCATCAGTGAGTCCGGGACAGGGGCAGATACGCAGTATTTT. It is translated as CAISESGTGADTQYF.

The sample holds a few counts of this clonotype. The chain recombines TRBV2 with TRBJ2-3; 7 nucleotides align to TRBD2. Germline trimming cut 7 bases from V and 0 bases from J; bases unmatched to any gene: 10. CDR3 length: 16 amino acids. The germline V gene has CDR1 SNHLY and CDR2 FYNNEI. The CDR3 DNA sequence: TGTGCCAGCAACCCCCTAGCGGTAAAAAGCACAGATACGCAGTATTTT. This gives the protein CASNPLAVKSTDTQYF.

This chain links TRBV18 with TRBJ2-3; TRBD1 aligns across 7 bases. The germline CDR1 and CDR2 sequences are KGHSH and LQKENI. The ends lost 2 bases at V and 8 bases at J; junction bases unmatched: 13. This CDR3 is built from 16 residues. The chain's CDR3 is CASSPDDRVLLGTQYF. As DNA, the CDR3 is TGTGCCAGCTCACCAGACGACAGGGTCCTCTTGGGTACGCAGTATTTT.

The chain recombines TRBV15 with TRBJ2-1; 7 bases are a match to TRBD2. The junction had 7 bases not matched to a gene; V was cut back by 2 bases and J by 0 bases. Per the germline V gene, CDR1 is LNHNV and CDR2 is YYDKDF (reference sequence). The CDR3 contains 17 residues. This chain's CDR3 is CATSRSGGSLSYNEQFF. The DNA of the CDR3 is TGTGCCACCAGCAGATCCGGGGGGTCTCTCTCCTACAATGAGCAGTTCTTC.

There are many counts of this clonotype. The chain is built from TRBV15 and TRBJ2-2; 10 bases are a match to TRBD1. CDR1 LNHNV and CDR2 YYDKDF come from the germline V gene (reference sequence). The CDR3 runs 15 residues. The trim removed 6 bases at V and 3 bases at J, leaving 4 bases unmatched. The CDR3 is CATSPGTGDTGELFF. The CDR3 coding sequence is TGTGCCACCAGTCCCGGGACAGGGGACACCGGGGAGCTGTTTTTT.

This clonotype was recorded a few times. This chain uses TRBV12-3 or TRBV12-4 with TRBJ2-1, with 7 bases aligning to TRBD1. V lost 6 bases, J lost 3 bases, and 11 bases stayed unmatched. This CDR3 is built from 16 residues. CDR3 residues: CASSPVAGGNYNEQFF. The CDR3 DNA is TGTGCCAGCAGCCCCGTTGCAGGGGGTAACTACAATGAGCAGTTCTTC.